This TCR beta chain was captured in a study of CD8+ T cells in alopecia areata. General study findings and limits: It was lesional scalp, especially alopecia totalis/universalis, that showed higher clonality than normal scalp.

The sorting of pooled cutaneous lymph node cells relied on CD4, CD8alpha, NKG2D, NKG2ACE and other markers. In each case, RNA was isolated and then reverse transcribed into cDNA as the sequencing template. TCRdb's copy holds only in-frame clones and misses some; the assay was immunoSEQ multiplex PCR. Listed here are 20,000 or so clones without any singletons, the top ten holding 31%. The trim removed 5 bases at V and 6 bases at J, leaving 6 bases unmatched. This CDR3 is 15 amino acids long. The V gene's germline CDR1 is SGHSA and CDR2 FRNQAP. With regard to this clone: Its cognate antigen is unknown. The gene names here belong to mouse. Coverage ceases 4 residues before the CDR3 finishes, and the germline J gene fills in the end.

The clonotype comes from a C3H/HeJ mouse with alopecia areata. Strain MHC haplotype: H2-k. The sequencing input was CD8+ T cells sorted from a lymph node. The chain uses TRBV16 and TRBJ1-4; TRBD1 agrees at 10 bases. The CDR3 spells CASSMGDRGDERLFF. Incomplete CDR3 DNA: TGTGCAAGCAGCATGGGGGACAGGGGTGACGAA.